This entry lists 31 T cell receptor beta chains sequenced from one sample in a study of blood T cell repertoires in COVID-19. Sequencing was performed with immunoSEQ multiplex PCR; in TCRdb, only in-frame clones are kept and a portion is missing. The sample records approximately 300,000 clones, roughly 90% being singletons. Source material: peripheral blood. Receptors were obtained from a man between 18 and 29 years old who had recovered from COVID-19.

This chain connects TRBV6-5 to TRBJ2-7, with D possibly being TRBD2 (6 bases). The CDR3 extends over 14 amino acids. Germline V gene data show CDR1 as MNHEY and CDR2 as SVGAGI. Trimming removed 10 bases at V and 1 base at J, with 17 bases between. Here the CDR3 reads CATIRRGSSYEQYF. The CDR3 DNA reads TGTGCCACCATCCGCCGGGGGTCTTCCTACGAGCAGTACTTC.

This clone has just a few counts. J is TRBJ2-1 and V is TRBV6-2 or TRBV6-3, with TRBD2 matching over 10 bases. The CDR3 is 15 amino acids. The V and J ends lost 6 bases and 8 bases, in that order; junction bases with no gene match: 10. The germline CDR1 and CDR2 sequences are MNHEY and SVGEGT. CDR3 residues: CASSRISGGGYEQFF. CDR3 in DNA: TGTGCCAGCAGCCGAATCAGCGGGGGGGGGTATGAGCAGTTCTTC.

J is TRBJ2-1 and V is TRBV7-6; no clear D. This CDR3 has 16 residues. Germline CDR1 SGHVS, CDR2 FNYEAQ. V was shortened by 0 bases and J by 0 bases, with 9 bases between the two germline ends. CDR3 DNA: TGTGCCAGCAGCTTAGCGCCACGGAGCTCCTACAATGAGCAGTTCTTC. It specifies CASSLAPRSSYNEQFF.

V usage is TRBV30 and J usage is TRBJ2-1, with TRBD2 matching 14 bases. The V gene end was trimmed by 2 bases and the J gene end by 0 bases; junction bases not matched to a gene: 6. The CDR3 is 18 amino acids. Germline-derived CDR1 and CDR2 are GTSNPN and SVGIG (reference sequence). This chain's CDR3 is CAWSPWGTSGSSYNEQFF. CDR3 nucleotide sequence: TGTGCCTGGAGTCCCTGGGGGACTAGCGGGAGCTCCTACAATGAGCAGTTCTTC. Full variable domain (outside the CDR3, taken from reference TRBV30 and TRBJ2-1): SQTIHQWPATLVQPVGSPLSLECTVEGTSNPNLYWYRQAAGRGLQLLFYSVGIGQISSEVPQNLSASRPQDRQFILSSKKLLLSDSGFYLCAWSPWGTSGSSYNEQFFGPGTRLTVL.

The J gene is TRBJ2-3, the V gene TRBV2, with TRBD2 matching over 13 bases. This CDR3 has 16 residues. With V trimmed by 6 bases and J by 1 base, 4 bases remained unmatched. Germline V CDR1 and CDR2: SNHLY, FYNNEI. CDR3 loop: CASRNGLAGGTDTQYF. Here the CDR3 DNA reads TGTGCCAGCAGAAACGGACTAGCGGGGGGCACAGATACGCAGTATTTT. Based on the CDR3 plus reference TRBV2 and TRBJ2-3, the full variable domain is EPEVTQTPSHQVTQMGQEVILRCVPISNHLYFYWYRQILGQKVEFLVSFYNNEISEKSEIFDDQFSVERPDGSNFTLKIRSTKLEDSAMYFCASRNGLAGGTDTQYFGPGTRLTVL.

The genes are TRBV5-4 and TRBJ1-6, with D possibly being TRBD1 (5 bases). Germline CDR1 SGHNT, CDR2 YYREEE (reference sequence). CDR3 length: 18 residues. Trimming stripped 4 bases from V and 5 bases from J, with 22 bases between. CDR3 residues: CASSLFGGGTIDNSPLHF. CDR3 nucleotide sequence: TGTGCCAGCAGCCTATTTGGGGGGGGGACCATCGATAATTCACCCCTCCACTTT.

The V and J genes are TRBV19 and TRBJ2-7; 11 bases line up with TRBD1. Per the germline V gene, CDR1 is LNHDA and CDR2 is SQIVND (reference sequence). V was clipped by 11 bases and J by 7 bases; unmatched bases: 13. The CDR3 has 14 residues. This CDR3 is CACTQGQGAGEQYF. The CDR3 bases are TGTGCCTGTACCCAAGGACAGGGGGCGGGGGAGCAGTACTTC.

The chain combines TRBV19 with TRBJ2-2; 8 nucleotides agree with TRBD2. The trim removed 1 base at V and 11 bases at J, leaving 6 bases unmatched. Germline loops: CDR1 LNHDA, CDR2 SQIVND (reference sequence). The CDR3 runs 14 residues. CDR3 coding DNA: TGTGCCAGTAGTATAGGGGGCGGGGGGCCTGAGCTGTTTTTT. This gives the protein CASSIGGGGPELFF.

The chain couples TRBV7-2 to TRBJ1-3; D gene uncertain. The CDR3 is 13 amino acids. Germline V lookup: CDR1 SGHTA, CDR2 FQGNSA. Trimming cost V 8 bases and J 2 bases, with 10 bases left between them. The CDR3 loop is CASALAAGNTIYF. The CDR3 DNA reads TGTGCCAGCGCCCTAGCAGCTGGAAACACCATATATTTT.

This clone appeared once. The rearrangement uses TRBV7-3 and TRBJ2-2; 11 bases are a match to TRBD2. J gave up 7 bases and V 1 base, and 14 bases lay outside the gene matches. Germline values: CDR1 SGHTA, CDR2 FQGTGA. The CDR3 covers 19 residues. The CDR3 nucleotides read TGTGCCAGCAGCTTAAACCCGCGTAGTAGCGGGGGGGCTGGCGGGGAGCTGTTTTTT. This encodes CASSLNPRSSGGAGGELFF.

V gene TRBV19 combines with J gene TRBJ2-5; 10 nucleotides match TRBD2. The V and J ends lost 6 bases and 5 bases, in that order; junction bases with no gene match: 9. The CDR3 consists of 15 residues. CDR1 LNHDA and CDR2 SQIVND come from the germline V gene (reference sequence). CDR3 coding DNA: TGTGCCAGTAGCGTTTTAGCGGGGGGCCAGGAGACCCAGTACTTC. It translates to CASSVLAGGQETQYF.

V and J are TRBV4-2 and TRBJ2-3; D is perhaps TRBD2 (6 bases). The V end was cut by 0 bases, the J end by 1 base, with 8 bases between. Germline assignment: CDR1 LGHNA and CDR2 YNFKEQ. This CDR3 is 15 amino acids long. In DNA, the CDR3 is TGTGCCAGCAGCCAAGAGCAGCGGGGCACAGATACGCAGTATTTT. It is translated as CASSQEQRGTDTQYF.

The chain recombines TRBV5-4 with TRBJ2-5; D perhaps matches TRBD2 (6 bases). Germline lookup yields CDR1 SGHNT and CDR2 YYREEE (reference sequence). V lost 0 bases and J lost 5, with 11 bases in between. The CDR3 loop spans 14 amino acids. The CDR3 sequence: CASSLGLVRETQYF. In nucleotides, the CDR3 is TGTGCCAGCAGCTTGGGACTAGTCAGGGAGACCCAGTACTTC.

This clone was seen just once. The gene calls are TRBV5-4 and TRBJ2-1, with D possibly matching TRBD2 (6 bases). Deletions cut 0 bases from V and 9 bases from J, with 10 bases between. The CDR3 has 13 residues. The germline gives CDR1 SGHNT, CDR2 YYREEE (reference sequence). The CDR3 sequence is CASSLGGGGEQFF. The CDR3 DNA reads TGTGCCAGCAGCTTGGGGGGAGGTGGTGAGCAGTTCTTC.

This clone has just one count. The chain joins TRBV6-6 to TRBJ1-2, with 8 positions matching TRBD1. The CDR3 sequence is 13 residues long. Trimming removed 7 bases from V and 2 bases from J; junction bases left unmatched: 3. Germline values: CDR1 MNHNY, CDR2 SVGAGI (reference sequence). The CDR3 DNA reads TGTGCCAGCACTCGACAGGGGAACTATGGCTACACCTTC. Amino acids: CASTRQGNYGYTF.

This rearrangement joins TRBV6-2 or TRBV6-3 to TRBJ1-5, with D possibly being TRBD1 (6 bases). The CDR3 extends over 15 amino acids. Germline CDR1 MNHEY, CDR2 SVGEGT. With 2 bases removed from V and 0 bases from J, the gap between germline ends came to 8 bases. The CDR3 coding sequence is TGTGCCAGCAGTTACGTGGGGGCTAGCAATCAGCCCCAGCATTTT. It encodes CASSYVGASNQPQHF.

The CDR3 sequence: CACSRVSAGRGYTF. In DNA form, the CDR3 reads TGTGCCTGTTCCCGGGTCTCTGCCGGTCGGGGCTACACCTTC. V and J are TRBV30 and TRBJ1-2; D is undetermined. V lost 6 bases to trimming and J lost 8 bases, with 22 bases between them. CDR1 is GTSNPN, CDR2 SVGIG, per germline (reference sequence). The CDR3 extends over 14 amino acids.

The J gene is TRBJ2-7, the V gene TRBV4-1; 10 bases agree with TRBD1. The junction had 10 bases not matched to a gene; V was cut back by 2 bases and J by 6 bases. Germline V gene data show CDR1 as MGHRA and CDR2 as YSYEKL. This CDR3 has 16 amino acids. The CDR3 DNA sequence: TGCGCCAGCAGCCAACAACCGGGACAGGGGACGGCCGAGCAGTACTTC. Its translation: CASSQQPGQGTAEQYF.

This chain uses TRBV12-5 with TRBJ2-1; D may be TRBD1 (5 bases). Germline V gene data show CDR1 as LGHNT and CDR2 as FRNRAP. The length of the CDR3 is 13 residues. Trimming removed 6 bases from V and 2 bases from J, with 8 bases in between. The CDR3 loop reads CASGGETYNEQFF. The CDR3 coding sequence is TGTGCTAGTGGAGGGGAAACCTACAATGAGCAGTTCTTC.

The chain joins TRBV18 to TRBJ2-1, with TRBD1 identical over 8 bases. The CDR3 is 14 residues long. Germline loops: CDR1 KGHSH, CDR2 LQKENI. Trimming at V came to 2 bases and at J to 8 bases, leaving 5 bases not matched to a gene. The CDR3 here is CASSPGRGLDEQFF. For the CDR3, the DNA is TGTGCCAGCTCACCAGGCAGGGGGCTCGATGAGCAGTTCTTC.

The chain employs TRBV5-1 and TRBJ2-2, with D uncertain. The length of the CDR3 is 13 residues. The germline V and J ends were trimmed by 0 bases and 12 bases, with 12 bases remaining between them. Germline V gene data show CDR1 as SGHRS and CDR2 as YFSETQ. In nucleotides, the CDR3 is TGCGCCAGCAGCTTGGGAGAAGCAGGAAAGCTGTTTTTT. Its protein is CASSLGEAGKLFF.

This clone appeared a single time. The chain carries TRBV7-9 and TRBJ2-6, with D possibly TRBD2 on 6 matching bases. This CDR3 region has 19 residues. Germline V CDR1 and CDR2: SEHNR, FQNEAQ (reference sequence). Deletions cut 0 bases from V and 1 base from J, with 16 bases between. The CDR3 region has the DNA TGTGCCAGCAGCTTAGCGCGGGACTCCTTAGGGTCTGGGGCCAACGTCCTGACTTTC. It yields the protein CASSLARDSLGSGANVLTF.

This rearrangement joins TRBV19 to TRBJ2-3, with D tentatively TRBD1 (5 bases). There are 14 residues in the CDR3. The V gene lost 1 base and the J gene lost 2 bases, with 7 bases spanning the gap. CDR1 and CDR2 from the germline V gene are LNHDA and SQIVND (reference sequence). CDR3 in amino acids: CASSIVGATDTQYF. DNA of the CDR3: TGTGCCAGTAGTATAGTAGGGGCCACAGATACGCAGTATTTT.

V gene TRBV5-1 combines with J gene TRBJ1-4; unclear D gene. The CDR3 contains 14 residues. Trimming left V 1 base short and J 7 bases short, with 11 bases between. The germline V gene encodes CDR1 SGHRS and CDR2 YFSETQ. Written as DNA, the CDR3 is TGCGCCAGCAGCTTGAACCCTTCGGGTGAAAAACTGTTTTTT. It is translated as CASSLNPSGEKLFF. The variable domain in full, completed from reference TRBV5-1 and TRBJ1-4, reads KAGVTQTPRYLIKTRGQQVTLSCSPISGHRSVSWYQQTPGQGLQFLFEYFSETQRNKGNFPGRFSGRQFSNSRSEMNVSTLELGDSALYLCASSLNPSGEKLFFGSGTQLSVL.

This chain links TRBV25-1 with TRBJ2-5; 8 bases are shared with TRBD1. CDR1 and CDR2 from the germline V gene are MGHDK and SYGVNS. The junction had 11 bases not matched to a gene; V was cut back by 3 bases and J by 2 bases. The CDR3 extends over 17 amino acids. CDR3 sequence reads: CASSDLGQAKPQETQYF. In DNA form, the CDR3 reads TGTGCCAGCAGTGACCTGGGACAGGCCAAACCTCAAGAGACCCAGTACTTC.

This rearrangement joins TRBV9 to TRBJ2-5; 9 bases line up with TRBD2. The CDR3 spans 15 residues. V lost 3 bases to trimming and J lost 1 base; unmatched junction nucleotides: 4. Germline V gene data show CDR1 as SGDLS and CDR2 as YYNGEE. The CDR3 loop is CASSERGALQETQYF. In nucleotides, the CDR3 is TGTGCCAGCAGCGAGCGGGGGGCGCTCCAAGAGACCCAGTACTTC. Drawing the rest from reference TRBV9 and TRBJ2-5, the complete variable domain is DSGVTQTPKHLITATGQRVTLRCSPRSGDLSVYWYQQSLDQGLQFLIQYYNGEERAKGNILERFSAQQFPDLHSELNLSSLELGDSALYFCASSERGALQETQYFGPGTRLLVL.

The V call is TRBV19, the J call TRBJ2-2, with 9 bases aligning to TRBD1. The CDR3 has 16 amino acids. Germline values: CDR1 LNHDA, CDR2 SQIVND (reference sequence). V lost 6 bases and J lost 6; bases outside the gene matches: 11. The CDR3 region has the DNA TGTGCCAGTAGCGCCCCGGGACAGGGATCCCCCGGGGAGCTGTTTTTT. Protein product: CASSAPGQGSPGELFF.

The chain's CDR3 is CASSFPQGPPNTEAFF. CDR3 in DNA: TGTGCCAGCAGCTTCCCCCAGGGGCCCCCGAACACTGAAGCTTTCTTT. The rearrangement links TRBV11-2 to TRBJ1-1; possible D gene TRBD1, 6 bases. The length of the CDR3 is 16 residues. The ends were cut back, 3 bases at V and 1 base at J, with 15 bases in the middle. The germline V gene has CDR1 SGHAT and CDR2 FQNNGV.

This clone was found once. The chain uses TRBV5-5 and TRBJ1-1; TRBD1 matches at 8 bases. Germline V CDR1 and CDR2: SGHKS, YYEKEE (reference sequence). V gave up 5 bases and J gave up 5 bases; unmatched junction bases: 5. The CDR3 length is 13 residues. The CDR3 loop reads CASRQTGGTEAFF. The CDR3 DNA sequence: TGTGCCAGCAGACAAACAGGGGGAACTGAAGCTTTCTTT.

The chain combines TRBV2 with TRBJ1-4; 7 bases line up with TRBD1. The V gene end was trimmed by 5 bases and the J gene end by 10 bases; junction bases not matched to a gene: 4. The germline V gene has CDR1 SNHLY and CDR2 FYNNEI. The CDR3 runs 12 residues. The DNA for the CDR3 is TGTGCCAGCAGTTCGGGACAGAGAAAACTGTTTTTT. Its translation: CASSSGQRKLFF. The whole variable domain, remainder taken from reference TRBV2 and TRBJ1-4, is EPEVTQTPSHQVTQMGQEVILRCVPISNHLYFYWYRQILGQKVEFLVSFYNNEISEKSEIFDDQFSVERPDGSNFTLKIRSTKLEDSAMYFCASSSGQRKLFFGSGTQLSVL.

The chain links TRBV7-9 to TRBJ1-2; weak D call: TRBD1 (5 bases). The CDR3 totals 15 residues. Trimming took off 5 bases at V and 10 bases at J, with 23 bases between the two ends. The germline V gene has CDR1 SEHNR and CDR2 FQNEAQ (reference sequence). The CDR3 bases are TGTGCCAGCAGCCCCTCCCCAGGGACTCGGCGAGACTACACCTTC. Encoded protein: CASSPSPGTRRDYTF.